This T cell receptor beta chain was sequenced for a study of blood T cell repertoires in COVID-19. At the level of the study: PBMCs, B-cell-depleted T cells, or T cells provided the cDNA or gDNA that made up the material.

Original data processing: By means of reference gene primer amplification, nucleated cell counts were estimated. Method: immunoSEQ multiplex PCR; TCRdb's copy keeps in-frame clones and lacks some. V, J and clone size are those of that table, while D and trimming were read from the DNA. Of approximately 140,000 clones listed, approximately 81% are singletons. Germline CDR1 reads SGHTS; CDR2 reads YDEGEE. The ends were cut back, 0 bases at V and 3 bases at J, with 4 bases in the middle. The CDR3 is 12 residues long. J is TRBJ2-7 and V is TRBV5-8; no firm D call. The specimen was peripheral blood. The clonotype was recovered from a human donor in a cohort sampled during active COVID-19. CDR3 sequence (DNA): TGTGCCAGCAGCTTGGCAGACTACGAGCAGTACTTC. Translated: CASSLADYEQYF.